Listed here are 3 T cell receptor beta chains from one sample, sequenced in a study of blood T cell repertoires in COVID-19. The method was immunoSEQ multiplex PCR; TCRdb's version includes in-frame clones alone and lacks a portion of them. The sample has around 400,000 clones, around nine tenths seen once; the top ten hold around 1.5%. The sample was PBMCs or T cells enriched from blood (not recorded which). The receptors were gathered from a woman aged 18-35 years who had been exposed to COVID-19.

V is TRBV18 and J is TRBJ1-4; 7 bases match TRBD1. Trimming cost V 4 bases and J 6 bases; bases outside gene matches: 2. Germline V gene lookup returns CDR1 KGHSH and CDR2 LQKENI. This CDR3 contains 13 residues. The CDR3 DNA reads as TGTGCCAGCTCACAGGGGACAGATGAAAAACTGTTTTTT. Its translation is CASSQGTDEKLFF.

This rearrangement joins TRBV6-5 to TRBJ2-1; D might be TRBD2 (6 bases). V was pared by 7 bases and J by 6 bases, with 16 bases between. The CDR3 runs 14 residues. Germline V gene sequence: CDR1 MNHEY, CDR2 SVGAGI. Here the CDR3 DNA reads TGTGCCAGCAAAACGGGAGAGGCTGGCAATGAGCAGTTCTTC. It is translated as CASKTGEAGNEQFF.

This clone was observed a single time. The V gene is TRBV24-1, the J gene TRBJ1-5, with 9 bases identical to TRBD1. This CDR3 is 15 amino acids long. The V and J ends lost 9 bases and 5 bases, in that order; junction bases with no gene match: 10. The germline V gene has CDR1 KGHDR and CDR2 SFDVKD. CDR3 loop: CATRTQGASDQPQHF. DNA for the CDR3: TGTGCCACCCGTACACAGGGGGCGAGCGATCAGCCCCAGCATTTT.